These T cell receptor beta chains were read from a single sample in a study of cytotoxic CD8 clonotypes in ibrutinib-treated CLL. This table comes from immunoSEQ multiplex PCR, and its TCRdb copy is limited to in-frame clones, with some not included. The sample consists of tens of thousands of clones, over 80% of them appearing once. Sequenced material: PBMCs, taken after 24 months of ibrutinib treatment. The receptors come from a human donor with chronic lymphocytic leukemia. The CDR3 runs from the conserved cysteine through the conserved F or W. The D gene is left open where the match is weak. The size field is filled for only some rows; it gives once, few, many or a size class.

d_gene | j_gene | abundance | v_gene | CDR3nt | CDR3aa
. | TRBJ2-1 | . | TRBV19 | TGTGCCAGTAGTAGCGACAGATACAATGAGCAGTTCTTC | CASSSDRYNEQFF
. | TRBJ2-7 | once | TRBV4-1 | TGCGCCAGCAGCCAAGATGGTCGGGGGGCCCGTAGCGAGCAGTACTTC | CASSQDGRGARSEQYF
. | TRBJ1-1 | . | TRBV6-5 | TGTGCCAGCGGGGGTACAGGGAGTCGACCTGAAGCTTTCTTT | CASGGTGSRPEAFF
TRBD2 | TRBJ2-2 | . | TRBV18 | TGTGCCAGCTCACCGGCCGGGACTAGCAGCGGGGAGCTGTTTTTT | CASSPAGTSSGELFF
TRBD1 | TRBJ2-4 | . | TRBV19 | TGTGCCAGTAGTACCCCCGGACAGGAAAGGGGAAACATTCAGTACTTC | CASSTPGQERGNIQYF
TRBD2 | TRBJ2-7 | . | TRBV7-6 | TGTGCCAGCAGCTTACTCGGGACTAGTCCCTACGAGCAGTACTTC | CASSLLGTSPYEQYF
. | TRBJ1-2 | . | TRBV28 | TGTGCCAGCAGAACTGGGAGGAAACCACCTGGCTACACCTTC | CASRTGRKPPGYTF
. | TRBJ2-5 | . | TRBV7-6 | TGTGCCAGCAGCCCCCGCGGCGAGACCCAGTACTTC | CASSPRGETQYF
TRBD2 | TRBJ2-7 | . | TRBV9 | TGTGCCAGCAGCCAGACTAGCGGGAGCTTTGCCGAGCAGTACTTC | CASSQTSGSFAEQYF
. | TRBJ2-3 | . | TRBV2 | TGTGCCAGCACCTACCCTATAGGGTCGGATACGCAGTATTTT | CASTYPIGSDTQYF
TRBD2 | TRBJ2-1 | . | TRBV5-4 | TGTGCCAGCAGCGGAACTAGCGGCACCTACAATGAGCAGTTCTTC | CASSGTSGTYNEQFF
TRBD1 | TRBJ2-1 | . | TRBV27 | TGTGCCAGCAGTTTACGCGGGAACAACAGGGGGGCTGAGCAGTTCTTC | CASSLRGNNRGAEQFF
TRBD1 | TRBJ1-1 | . | TRBV2 | TGTGCCAGCAGTCGGCGACAGGGGGACACTGAAGCTTTCTTT | CASSRRQGDTEAFF
. | TRBJ2-7 | . | TRBV28 | TGTGCCAGCAGGGGGGGTGGCCGCTCCTCCTACGAGCAGTACTTC | CASRGGGRSSYEQYF
. | TRBJ2-2 | . | TRBV6-6 | TGTGCCAGCACAACTACCTACACCGGGGAGCTGTTTTTT | CASTTTYTGELFF
. | TRBJ2-7 | . | TRBV13 | TGTGCCAGCAGCTTTCGAGGGGCAGGCTACGAGCAGTACTTC | CASSFRGAGYEQYF
TRBD2 | TRBJ2-1 | few | TRBV25-1 | TGTGCCAGCAGTGACCCCAGTAGCGGGAGACCCCACTACAATGAGCAGTTCTTC | CASSDPSSGRPHYNEQFF
. | TRBJ1-4 | . | TRBV5-8 | TGTGCCAGCAGCCCAGGGACGGCTGACCGTGGAGAAAAACTGTTTTTT | CASSPGTADRGEKLFF
. | TRBJ2-2 | few | TRBV2 | TGTGCCAGCAGTGAATCAGTCGACACCGGGGAGCTGTTTTTT | CASSESVDTGELFF
TRBD2 | TRBJ2-3 | . | TRBV30 | TGTGCCTGGAGTGTGAAAACTAGCGGGTTCACAGATACGCAGTATTTT | CAWSVKTSGFTDTQYF
. | TRBJ1-2 | few | TRBV7-6 | TGTGCCAGCAGCCCCACGACACCGACAAACTATGGCTACACCTTC | CASSPTTPTNYGYTF
TRBD1 | TRBJ2-5 | . | TRBV25-1 | TGTGCCAGCAGTGAATGGACAGGGTATATGGAGACCCAGTACTTC | CASSEWTGYMETQYF
TRBD1 | TRBJ1-2 | . | TRBV4-1 | TGCGCCAGCAGCCAACCGGGACAGGGTTTTGGCTACACCTTC | CASSQPGQGFGYTF
TRBD2 | TRBJ2-3 | . | TRBV19 | TGTGCCAGTAAGAAAACTAGCGGGGAGTCGGATACGCAGTATTTT | CASKKTSGESDTQYF
. | TRBJ2-1 | . | TRBV28 | TGTGCCAGCAGAACGGGACAAGGATTGAATGAGCAGTTCTTC | CASRTGQGLNEQFF
. | TRBJ1-2 | . | TRBV5-1 | TGCGCCAGCAGTGCCACCAGGGCTAACTATGGCTACACCTTC | CASSATRANYGYTF
. | TRBJ2-1 | many | TRBV19 | TGTGCCAGTAGTATAGGATCCAGGCCGTCCTACAATGAGCAGTTCTTC | CASSIGSRPSYNEQFF
. | TRBJ1-5 | few | TRBV27 | TGTGCCAGCAGTAGGGGGGCCGATCCGCCCCAGCATTTT | CASSRGADPPQHF
. | TRBJ2-7 | . | TRBV28 | TGTGCCAGCAGAGCTAGCGCTGGCTACGAGCAGTACTTC | CASRASAGYEQYF
. | TRBJ1-2 | . | TRBV6-5 | TGTGCCAGCAGTTACTCGGGGGGTGGATTAGGCTACACCTTC | CASSYSGGGLGYTF
. | TRBJ1-2 | . | TRBV27 | TGTGCCAGCAGTTTCGGACACTCTGCCGAGTATGGCTACACCTTC | CASSFGHSAEYGYTF
. | TRBJ2-1 | . | TRBV6-5 | TGTGCCAGCAGTTCCCCCGGGACTGGGTACAATGAGCAGTTCTTC | CASSSPGTGYNEQFF
TRBD1 | TRBJ1-2 | . | TRBV29-1 | TGCAGCGTGATCCCGGGACAGGGTCGCTACACCTTC | CSVIPGQGRYTF
. | TRBJ2-3 | once | TRBV4-3 | TGCGCCAGCAGCCGCCGCCCGGGGATAGATACGCAGTATTTT | CASSRRPGIDTQYF
. | TRBJ2-1 | . | TRBV11-3 | TGTGCCAGCAGCTGGCGGGGACCCGAGCAGTTCTTC | CASSWRGPEQFF
TRBD1 | TRBJ1-2 | . | TRBV6-1 | TGTGCCAGCAGGGGACAGGGGCAAGGTTATGGCTACACCTTC | CASRGQGQGYGYTF
TRBD2 | TRBJ2-1 | . | TRBV29-1 | TGCAGCGTCTTAACCCTAGCGGGAGTAGGACACAATGAGCAGTTCTTC | CSVLTLAGVGHNEQFF
TRBD2 | TRBJ2-1 | . | TRBV5-6 | TGTGCCAGCAGCTTGGTAGTGGGAGCGACTAGCGGGAGCAATGAGCAGTTCTTC | CASSLVVGATSGSNEQFF
TRBD2 | TRBJ2-5 | . | TRBV7-9 | TGTGCCAGCAGCCTTGCCCGGACTAGCGGACAAGAGACCCAGTACTTC | CASSLARTSGQETQYF
. | TRBJ2-7 | once | TRBV10-3 | TGTGCCATCAGTGAGGGTGGCAACGAGCAGTACTTC | CAISEGGNEQYF
TRBD2 | TRBJ2-1 | . | TRBV27 | TGTGCCAGCAGTTTGAATCGGGACTACTCCTACAATGAGCAGTTCTTC | CASSLNRDYSYNEQFF
. | TRBJ2-2 | . | TRBV7-2 | TGTGCCAGCAGCCAGCAAGGGGGGCGGAACACCGGGGAGCTGTTTTTT | CASSQQGGRNTGELFF
TRBD2 | TRBJ2-7 | . | TRBV4-2 | TGTGCCAGCAGCCAAGTCCTAGCGGACTCCTACGAGCAGTACTTC | CASSQVLADSYEQYF
. | TRBJ2-7 | . | TRBV5-1 | TGCGCCAGCAGCTCCGCAGGGGACCCATCCTACGAGCAGTACTTC | CASSSAGDPSYEQYF
TRBD2 | TRBJ2-7 | . | TRBV7-9 | TGTGCCAGCATCGAAAGCGGGGTCTCCTACGAGCAGTACTTC | CASIESGVSYEQYF
. | TRBJ1-1 | once | TRBV7-8 | TGTGCCAGCAGCTTAGATAGTCCTAGGAACACTGAAGCTTTCTTT | CASSLDSPRNTEAFF
. | TRBJ1-4 | . | TRBV2 | TGTGCCAGCAGTGAAGATGTAACCGGGGGTGAAAAACTGTTTTTT | CASSEDVTGGEKLFF
TRBD2 | TRBJ2-3 | . | TRBV7-9 | TGTGCCAGCCGGACTAGCGGGATCACAGATACGCAGTATTTT | CASRTSGITDTQYF
. | TRBJ1-1 | . | TRBV7-2 | TGTGCCAGCAGCCCCGGGCGGAACACTGAAGCTTTCTTT | CASSPGRNTEAFF
TRBD2 | TRBJ2-1 | . | TRBV2 | TGTGCCAGCTCAAATAGCGGGAATGAGCAGTTCTTC | CASSNSGNEQFF
. | TRBJ1-1 | few | TRBV7-3 | TGTGCCAGCAGCTCAAATTGGTTAACTGAAGCTTTCTTT | CASSSNWLTEAFF
TRBD1 | TRBJ2-7 | . | TRBV7-2 | TGTGCCAGCAGCTTAGCGCCTTCGGGACAGCTCACCTACGAGCAGTACTTC | CASSLAPSGQLTYEQYF
TRBD2 | TRBJ2-2 | . | TRBV9 | TGTGCCAGCAGCGTAGGGCCTAGCGGGACGAGCACCGGGGAGCTGTTTTTT | CASSVGPSGTSTGELFF